This T cell receptor (beta chain) came from a study of cytomegalovirus exposure and HLA in healthy donors. This clone was seen only once. The PCR was carried out with 60 Vbeta primers and 13 Jbeta primers. This table comes from immunoSEQ multiplex PCR, and its TCRdb copy is limited to in-frame clones, with some not included. This table has some 110,000 clones, 70% to 80% appearing once. This clonotype was sampled from a woman aged 50 to 60 in good health and CMV-seropositive. Material: PBMCs.

CDR3 sequence reads: CASRTGLATDTQYF. CDR3 nucleotide sequence: TGTGCCAGCAGAACGGGACTAGCAACAGATACGCAGTATTTT. This chain joins TRBV2 and TRBJ2-3; TRBD2 aligns across 9 bases. Germline lookup yields CDR1 SNHLY and CDR2 FYNNEI. Unmatched junction bases numbered 4, after V lost 6 bases and J lost 3 bases. The CDR3 contains 14 residues.